Shown below are 21 T cell receptor beta chains from a single sample sequenced in a study of OX40 agonist ivuxolimab in advanced cancers. Clones were read by immunoSEQ multiplex PCR, and TCRdb kept only the in-frame ones, dropping some. The data show over 20,000 clones, roughly four fifths seen once. Source: CD4+ or CD8+ T cells sorted from blood, taken in a trial of the OX40 agonist ivuxolimab. These receptors were obtained from an adult with an advanced solid tumor such as melanoma, head and neck, liver or kidney cancer.

The gene calls are TRBV2 and TRBJ2-7; D is uncertain. Per germline, CDR1 SNHLY and CDR2 FYNNEI. Trimming removed 11 bases at V and 6 bases at J, with 14 bases between. The CDR3 is 11 amino acids. The DNA of the CDR3 is TGTGCCGCCCCAACCGGGCCCGAGCAGTACTTC. This encodes CAAPTGPEQYF.

The chain joins TRBV27 to TRBJ2-7, with D possibly being TRBD1 or TRBD2 (5 bases each). CDR3 length equals 16 residues. CDR1 is MNHEY, CDR2 SMNVEV, per germline (reference sequence). Trimming left V 5 bases short and J 5 bases short, with 22 bases between. This CDR3 reads CASSPAMGEWIDEQYF. The CDR3 bases are TGTGCCAGCAGTCCCGCCATGGGGGAGTGGATTGACGAGCAGTACTTC.

V gene TRBV7-2 combines with J gene TRBJ2-7, with 8 bases aligning to TRBD2. The CDR3 covers 16 residues. The germline CDR1 and CDR2 sequences are SGHTA and FQGNSA. Trimming at V came to 5 bases and at J to 3 bases, leaving 12 bases not matched to a gene. The CDR3 protein is CASSRRGGHRNYEQYF. The CDR3 DNA is TGTGCCAGCAGCCGCCGGGGGGGGCACCGAAACTACGAGCAGTACTTC.

This chain uses TRBV4-1 with TRBJ2-5; D might be TRBD1 or TRBD2, each matching 5 bases. Germline assignment: CDR1 MGHRA and CDR2 YSYEKL. The CDR3 sequence is 13 residues long. The V gene lost 3 bases and the J gene lost 5 bases, with 10 bases spanning the gap. The CDR3 spells CASSQAGTETQYF. The CDR3 coding sequence is TGCGCCAGCAGCCAGGCCGGGACGGAGACCCAGTACTTC.

The CDR3 nucleotides read TGTGCCAGCAGCTTAGTCGGGGACGGGGACACTGAAGCTTTCTTT. Translation gives CASSLVGDGDTEAFF. J is TRBJ1-1 and V is TRBV13, with D perhaps matching TRBD1 (5 bases). Germline CDR1 reads PRHDT; CDR2 reads FYEKMQ (reference sequence). Trimming removed 1 base from V and 3 bases from J, with 12 bases in between. CDR3 length: 15 amino acids.

V gene TRBV27 combines with J gene TRBJ1-2; 8 bases agree with TRBD1. Per germline, CDR1 MNHEY and CDR2 SMNVEV (reference sequence). This CDR3 is 15 amino acids long. V was clipped by 2 bases and J by 2 bases; unmatched bases: 4. The CDR3 loop reads CASSLPRGPNYGYTF. CDR3 nucleotide sequence: TGTGCCAGCAGTTTACCCAGGGGGCCCAACTATGGCTACACCTTC.

The genes are TRBV5-4 and TRBJ2-5; the D gene is possibly TRBD2 (7 bases). Germline V gene data show CDR1 as SGHNT and CDR2 as YYREEE (reference sequence). This CDR3 is 13 amino acids long. Trimming cost V 4 bases and J 6 bases, with 13 bases left between them. Written as DNA, the CDR3 is TGTGCCAGCAGCCCGCACGGGGGGCAGACCCAGTACTTC. Translated, it gives CASSPHGGQTQYF. The full variable domain, completed using reference TRBV5-4 and TRBJ2-5, is ETGVTQSPTHLIKTRGQQVTLRCSSQSGHNTVSWYQQALGQGPQFIFQYYREEENGRGNFPPRFSGLQFPNYSSELNVNALELDDSALYLCASSPHGGQTQYFGPGTRLLVL.

The chain recombines TRBV10-2 with TRBJ2-6, with TRBD1 matching over 7 bases. The germline V gene encodes CDR1 WSHSY and CDR2 SAAADI. J was trimmed by 6 bases and V by 8 bases; bases with no gene match: 4. CDR3 length equals 13 residues. CDR3 nucleotides: TGCGCCAGCCTCCAGGGGGAGGCCAACGTCCTGACTTTC. It translates to CASLQGEANVLTF.

The genes are TRBV27 and TRBJ2-1; no firm D call. The germline gives CDR1 MNHEY, CDR2 SMNVEV (reference sequence). The germline V and J ends were trimmed by 1 base and 5 bases, with 6 bases remaining between them. The CDR3 runs to 13 residues. The CDR3 here is CASSLFSNNEQFF. The CDR3, as DNA: TGTGCCAGCAGTTTATTCAGTAACAATGAGCAGTTCTTC.

The chain couples TRBV7-8 to TRBJ2-5; no firm D call. The better agreement between TRBJ2-7 and the DNA end casts doubt on the J call. The CDR3 length is 14 residues. CDR1 SGHVS and CDR2 FQNEAQ come from the germline V gene. The CDR3 protein is CASSLGLISYEQYF. The CDR3 nucleotides read TGTGCCAGCAGCTTAGGCCTTATCTCCTACGAGCAGTACTTC.

The chain carries TRBV11-3 and TRBJ1-1, with 7 positions matching TRBD1. There are 15 residues in the CDR3. Germline V CDR1 and CDR2: SGHNT, YENEEA. The V and J ends lost 4 bases and 1 base, in that order; junction bases with no gene match: 6. CDR3 sequence reads: CASSSQGQRNTEAFF. The CDR3 bases are TGTGCCAGCAGCTCCCAGGGACAGCGGAACACTGAAGCTTTCTTT.

The chain combines TRBV2 with TRBJ1-1; 8 positions match TRBD1. Germline CDR1 reads SNHLY; CDR2 reads FYNNEI. J gave up 1 base and V 6 bases, and 4 bases lay outside the gene matches. There are 14 residues in the CDR3. The CDR3 nucleotides read TGTGCCAGCAGGCTCGGACAGGGGAACACTGAAGCTTTCTTT. Protein: CASRLGQGNTEAFF.

The chain joins TRBV27 to TRBJ2-3; D is possibly TRBD2 (5 bases). The CDR3 has 14 residues. CDR1 and CDR2 from the germline V gene are MNHEY and SMNVEV (reference sequence). The V gene lost 3 bases and the J gene lost 4 bases, with 11 bases spanning the gap. The CDR3 here is CASSFVGESDTQYF. The CDR3 DNA reads as TGTGCCAGCAGTTTCGTCGGGGAGTCAGATACGCAGTATTTT.

The chain recombines TRBV10-2 with TRBJ1-5; D gene unclear. CDR3 length: 14 amino acids. CDR1 is WSHSY, CDR2 SAAADI, per germline. The germline V and J ends were trimmed by 3 bases and 3 bases, with 9 bases remaining between them. CDR3 DNA: TGCGCCAGCAGTGATCAAGGGCTCAATCAGCCCCAGCATTTT. This sequence encodes CASSDQGLNQPQHF.

This clone was recorded once. The chain has TRBV11-2 and TRBJ2-7; maybe TRBD2 (5 bases). Trimming removed 5 bases from V and 4 bases from J, with 12 bases in between. The CDR3 loop spans 13 amino acids. The germline CDR1 and CDR2 sequences are SGHAT and FQNNGV. DNA of the CDR3: TGTGCCAGCAGCCCTAGCAGCCGGTACGAGCAGTACTTC. This translates into CASSPSSRYEQYF.

This clone was found once. The rearrangement joins TRBV11-3 to TRBJ2-2, with no clear D. The CDR3 covers 13 residues. The germline V gene has CDR1 SGHNT and CDR2 YENEEA. Trimming cost V 1 base and J 5 bases, with 5 bases left between them. The CDR3 sequence: CASSLGRTGELFF. The CDR3 region has the DNA TGTGCCAGCAGCTTAGGACGGACCGGGGAGCTGTTTTTT.

The rearrangement joins TRBV2 to TRBJ1-1, with a tentative D call TRBD1 (6 bases). There are 14 residues in the CDR3. Germline CDR1 is SNHLY and CDR2 is FYNNEI. V was pared by 4 bases and J by 1 base, with 10 bases between. The CDR3 nucleotides read TGTGCCAGCAGTGTCCGGGACAAGAACACTGAAGCTTTCTTT. It encodes CASSVRDKNTEAFF.

The rearrangement uses TRBV2 and TRBJ1-4, with D tentatively TRBD1 (5 bases). V was cut by 2 bases and J by 7 bases, with 14 bases left in between. The length of the CDR3 is 15 residues. Germline CDR1 reads SNHLY; CDR2 reads FYNNEI. In DNA form, the CDR3 reads TGTGCCAGCAGTGAAAATCAGGGTTTGGGTGAAAAACTGTTTTTT. Translated: CASSENQGLGEKLFF.

V and J are TRBV5-4 and TRBJ2-1, with TRBD2 identical over 8 bases. With 4 bases clipped from V and 5 bases from J, the junction kept 8 bases outside the gene matches. Germline values: CDR1 SGHNT, CDR2 YYREEE (reference sequence). This CDR3 comprises 15 residues. CDR3 DNA sequence: TGTGCCAGCAGCCATAAGCGGGAGTCCCACAATGAGCAGTTCTTC. This codes for CASSHKRESHNEQFF.

This clone occurred once. The chain carries TRBV7-9 and TRBJ2-2; maybe TRBD1 (5 bases). The CDR3 is 15 residues long. CDR1 SEHNR and CDR2 FQNEAQ come from the germline V gene (reference sequence). Trimming removed 2 bases from V and 0 bases from J, with 7 bases in between. The CDR3, as DNA: TGTGCCAGCAGCTTACAGGGCGCGAACACCGGGGAGCTGTTTTTT. Translation gives CASSLQGANTGELFF.

The V call is TRBV30, the J call TRBJ1-6; D call uncertain. This CDR3 is built from 14 residues. Germline CDR1 reads GTSNPN; CDR2 reads SVGIG (reference sequence). V lost 1 base and J 5 bases, leaving 9 bases between the germline ends. The CDR3 region has the DNA TGTGCCTGGAGTGACGGACTGAATAATTCACCCCTCCACTTT. This translates into CAWSDGLNNSPLHF. Full variable domain (missing parts from reference TRBV30 and TRBJ1-6): SQTIHQWPATLVQPVGSPLSLECTVEGTSNPNLYWYRQAAGRGLQLLFYSVGIGQISSEVPQNLSASRPQDRQFILSSKKLLLSDSGFYLCAWSDGLNNSPLHFGNGTRLTVT.